These T cell receptor beta chains were read from a single sample in a study of esophageal squamous cell carcinoma under preoperative chemotherapy. MiXCR, applied by TCRdb to the PCR reads, yields one record per CDR3 protein. This sample has around 29,000 distinct CDR3 sequences; roughly half occur once, and the top ten carry approximately 12%. This sample was taken from a patient given preoperative chemotherapy. Receptor source: a human donor with esophageal squamous cell carcinoma. The donor label of this sample is uncertain. The conserved cysteine and the conserved F or W are not part of the CDR3 here. A D gene is named only where the DNA matches it firmly. For some rows the clone size is stated as once, few or many, or as a class when expanded; others skip it.

abundance: medium-sized; d_gene: TRBD1; j_gene: TRBJ2-5; v_gene: TRBV7-8; CDR3aa: ASSRDRGETQY
abundance: few; d_gene: TRBD2; j_gene: TRBJ2-5; v_gene: TRBV7-9; CDR3aa: ASSLGTRETQY
abundance: .; d_gene: TRBD1; j_gene: TRBJ2-2; v_gene: TRBV7-2; CDR3aa: ASSLDRVGTANTGELF
abundance: .; d_gene: .; j_gene: TRBJ2-4; v_gene: TRBV7-6; CDR3aa: ASSLDPPIAGRDQEIQY
abundance: .; d_gene: TRBD1; j_gene: .; v_gene: TRBV20-1; CDR3aa: SATAPGQGIETQY
abundance: .; d_gene: TRBD2; j_gene: TRBJ2-5; v_gene: TRBV12-3/TRBV12-4; CDR3aa: ASSLKSSSGGQETQY
abundance: .; d_gene: .; j_gene: TRBJ2-4; v_gene: TRBV7-2; CDR3aa: ASRLAGRGDQDIQY
abundance: .; d_gene: .; j_gene: TRBJ2-3; v_gene: TRBV7-6; CDR3aa: AGGSGARDTETQY
abundance: many; d_gene: TRBD2; j_gene: TRBJ2-2; v_gene: TRBV10-2; CDR3aa: ASRLAGTGELF
abundance: many; d_gene: TRBD2; j_gene: TRBJ2-1; v_gene: TRBV11-2; CDR3aa: ASSPVTSSTPYNEQF
abundance: .; d_gene: .; j_gene: TRBJ2-3; v_gene: TRBV7-2; CDR3aa: AGRSSTDIQY
abundance: many; d_gene: .; j_gene: TRBJ2-5; v_gene: TRBV7-2; CDR3aa: ASSLSRGKETQY
abundance: many; d_gene: .; j_gene: TRBJ2-3; v_gene: TRBV7-3; CDR3aa: ASSLTGGADTDTQY
abundance: .; d_gene: .; j_gene: TRBJ2-3; v_gene: TRBV7-3; CDR3aa: ASRATGPSTKDTQY
abundance: .; d_gene: .; j_gene: TRBJ2-3; v_gene: TRBV12-3/TRBV12-4; CDR3aa: ASSEFLDTQY
abundance: many; d_gene: .; j_gene: TRBJ2-2; v_gene: TRBV7-9; CDR3aa: ASSPGGELF
abundance: .; d_gene: .; j_gene: TRBJ2-5; v_gene: TRBV7-8; CDR3aa: ASRGGAGRSPETQY
abundance: .; d_gene: .; j_gene: TRBJ2-4; v_gene: TRBV7-6; CDR3aa: GTGLGAAIGGRAQDIQY
abundance: medium-sized; d_gene: .; j_gene: TRBJ2-1; v_gene: TRBV7-3; CDR3aa: ASSFPDGGDRYNEQF
abundance: many; d_gene: .; j_gene: TRBJ2-2; v_gene: TRBV6-5; CDR3aa: ASSYSKVARELF